These 30 T cell receptor beta chains were sequenced from one sample in a study of T cell responses to AZD1222 COVID-19 vaccine. Sequencing used immunoSEQ multiplex PCR; TCRdb keeps in-frame clones, though not all of them. The sample includes 150,000 to 180,000 clones, around nine tenths seen only once; the top ten take 6.9%. The sequencing used peripheral blood, collected after recovery from COVID-19. The receptors were gathered from an adult who had recovered from COVID-19.

The chain uses TRBV19 and TRBJ1-1; D is perhaps TRBD1 (6 bases). The V and J ends lost 6 bases and 4 bases respectively, with 15 bases between them. Germline V lookup: CDR1 LNHDA, CDR2 SQIVND (reference sequence). The CDR3 covers 14 residues. The CDR3 protein is CASSNRVRGTEAFF. In DNA, the CDR3 is TGTGCCAGTAGCAACAGGGTAAGAGGCACTGAAGCTTTCTTT.

This clone showed up just a few times. The chain uses TRBV12-3 or TRBV12-4 and TRBJ2-7, with D tentatively TRBD2 (5 bases). This CDR3 spans 13 amino acids. Trimming stripped 4 bases from V and 5 bases from J, with 12 bases between. The CDR3 DNA sequence: TGTGCCAGCAGTTGGGCGGAGGAGGACGAGCAGTACTTC. It translates to CASSWAEEDEQYF.

The chain carries TRBV29-1 and TRBJ2-3; D perhaps matches TRBD2 (6 bases). The CDR3 covers 13 residues. Trimming left V 4 bases short and J 3 bases short, with 11 bases between. Germline assignment: CDR1 SQVTM and CDR2 ANQGSEA. The CDR3 is CSVVGDLTDTQYF. CDR3 bases: TGCAGCGTTGTTGGGGACTTAACAGATACGCAGTATTTT.

This chain joins TRBV7-3 and TRBJ1-1; 7 positions match TRBD1. Germline V gene data show CDR1 as SGHTA and CDR2 as FQGTGA. Trimming took 5 bases from V and 6 from J; bases not matched to a gene: 6. This CDR3 has 13 residues. CDR3 DNA sequence: TGTGCCAGCAGCCAAGACAGGGAGGCTGAAGCTTTCTTT. Protein product: CASSQDREAEAFF.

This chain joins TRBV6-5 and TRBJ1-1; possible D gene TRBD1, 5 bases. This CDR3 comprises 10 residues. Germline V gene sequence: CDR1 MNHEY, CDR2 SVGAGI. Deletions cut 5 bases from V and 11 bases from J, with 9 bases between. CDR3 sequence: CASSNGGAFF. The CDR3, as DNA: TGTGCCAGCAGTAACGGGGGGGCTTTCTTT.

The chain joins TRBV6-5 to TRBJ1-1, with D perhaps TRBD1 (5 bases). Germline assignment: CDR1 MNHEY and CDR2 SVGAGI. This CDR3 spans 14 amino acids. The germline V and J ends were trimmed by 5 bases and 6 bases, with 16 bases remaining between them. This CDR3 is CASSPGVGRPEAFF. DNA of the CDR3: TGTGCCAGCAGTCCGGGGGTTGGGCGTCCTGAAGCTTTCTTT.

This chain joins TRBV7-6 and TRBJ1-5; tentative D call: TRBD1 (5 bases). The CDR3 is 15 residues long. Per the germline V gene, CDR1 is SGHVS and CDR2 is FNYEAQ. V was trimmed by 4 bases and J by 7 bases, leaving 17 bases between them. In DNA form, the CDR3 reads TGTGCCAGCAGCTCCGTTATCGGGGGGAGGCAGCCCCAGCATTTT. It translates to CASSSVIGGRQPQHF. The entire variable domain, with the rest obtained from reference TRBV7-6 and TRBJ1-5, is as follows: GAGVSQSPRYKVTKRGQDVALRCDPISGHVSLYWYRQALGQGPEFLTYFNYEAQQDKSGLPNDRFSAERPEGSISTLTIQRTEQRDSAMYRCASSSVIGGRQPQHFGDGTRLSIL.

This clone was observed a handful of times. The chain employs TRBV18 and TRBJ2-5; possible D gene TRBD2, 6 bases. Germline-derived CDR1 and CDR2 are KGHSH and LQKENI. V was clipped by 3 bases and J by 1 base, with 12 bases between them. The CDR3 runs to 15 residues. CDR3 sequence (DNA): TGTGCCAGCTCACCCGGGACTGTGGCCCAAGAGACCCAGTACTTC. Protein product: CASSPGTVAQETQYF.

The V call is TRBV19, the J call TRBJ1-6; 9 bases map to TRBD1. CDR1 LNHDA and CDR2 SQIVND come from the germline V gene (reference sequence). J was trimmed by 7 bases and V by 5 bases; bases with no gene match: 6. This CDR3 has 15 amino acids. The CDR3 region is CASSLRTGVNSPLHF. The CDR3 coding sequence is TGTGCCAGTAGTCTCCGGACAGGGGTGAATTCACCCCTCCACTTT.

This chain uses TRBV7-3 with TRBJ2-3; D may be TRBD1 (6 bases). V dropped 4 bases and J dropped 3 bases, with 8 bases sitting between them. The V gene's germline CDR1 is SGHTA and CDR2 FQGTGA. This CDR3 region has 13 residues. CDR3 in amino acids: CASSSQGTDTQYF. CDR3 DNA: TGTGCCAGCAGCTCACAGGGAACAGATACGCAGTATTTT.

The CDR3 protein is CASSFSGGNTEAFF. CDR3 coding DNA: TGTGCCAGCAGCTTTAGTGGGGGGAACACTGAAGCTTTCTTT. J is TRBJ1-1 and V is TRBV11-2; D is perhaps TRBD1 (5 bases). V was cut by 3 bases and J by 1 base, with 9 bases left in between. The CDR3 sequence is 14 residues long. Germline loops: CDR1 SGHAT, CDR2 FQNNGV.

V gene TRBV10-1 combines with J gene TRBJ1-2; maybe TRBD1 (5 bases). V dropped 2 bases and J dropped 5 bases, with 9 bases sitting between them. CDR1 is WNHNN and CDR2 is SYGVQD in the germline V gene (reference sequence). The CDR3 length is 13 residues. This chain's CDR3 is CASSEPGRYGYTF. The CDR3, as DNA: TGCGCCAGCAGTGAGCCAGGGAGGTATGGCTACACCTTC.

The chain links TRBV2 to TRBJ1-5, with TRBD1 as a possible D gene (6 bases). CDR3 size: 15 residues. The V and J ends lost 8 bases and 0 bases respectively, with 14 bases between them. Germline V CDR1 and CDR2: SNHLY, FYNNEI. The CDR3, as DNA: TGTGCCAGCGGGAGGGGGACGGCTAGCAATCAGCCCCAGCATTTT. Translating it yields CASGRGTASNQPQHF. The full variable domain, in which reference TRBV2 and TRBJ1-5 provide the parts outside the CDR3, is EPEVTQTPSHQVTQMGQEVILRCVPISNHLYFYWYRQILGQKVEFLVSFYNNEISEKSEIFDDQFSVERPDGSNFTLKIRSTKLEDSAMYFCASGRGTASNQPQHFGDGTRLSIL.

CDR3 DNA: TGCGCCAGCAGCCAGGCTCTAGCGGTATCCTACGAGCAGTACTTC. Protein sequence: CASSQALAVSYEQYF. The rearrangement uses TRBV4-1 and TRBJ2-7, with 7 bases matching TRBD2. Germline V gene lookup returns CDR1 MGHRA and CDR2 YSYEKL. The CDR3 is made up of 15 amino acids. V gave up 3 bases and J gave up 1 base; unmatched junction bases: 6.

The V and J genes are TRBV5-1 and TRBJ2-1; no clear D gene. Germline lookup yields CDR1 SGHRS and CDR2 YFSETQ. The CDR3 is 14 residues long. V was cut by 0 bases and J by 3 bases, with 7 bases left in between. The chain's CDR3 is CASSLVADYNEQFF. CDR3 nucleotides: TGCGCCAGCAGCTTGGTTGCAGACTACAATGAGCAGTTCTTC.

The J gene is TRBJ2-5, the V gene TRBV21-1; TRBD1, as called in the table, went unchecked against the DNA. TRBV21-1 is a known pseudogene. The CDR3 covers 17 residues. CDR3 bases: TGTGCCAGCAGCACCAGGGGGCCCCGGTCGACACAAGAGACCCAGTACTTC. It encodes CASSTRGPRSTQETQYF.

The V and J genes are TRBV7-3 and TRBJ1-1; TRBD1 is a possible D gene (5 bases). The germline gives CDR1 SGHTA, CDR2 FQGTGA. The CDR3 is made up of 13 amino acids. Trimming pared 5 bases from V and 8 bases from J, leaving 15 bases between. Here the CDR3 DNA reads TGTGCCAGCAGCCTAAGGGATGGGGCGGAAGCTTTCTTT. It translates to CASSLRDGAEAFF.

This chain's CDR3 is CASRGGGLNTEAFF. The CDR3 DNA reads as TGTGCCAGCAGGGGGGGAGGGCTGAACACTGAAGCTTTCTTT. J is TRBJ1-1 and V is TRBV5-4; D possibly corresponds to TRBD1 (5 bases). V was trimmed by 5 bases and J by 0 bases, leaving 11 bases between them. CDR3 length equals 14 residues. Germline V lookup: CDR1 SGHNT, CDR2 YYREEE (reference sequence).

The rearrangement uses TRBV7-2 and TRBJ1-1; D is unresolved. Deletions cut 3 bases from V and 7 bases from J, with 12 bases between. The CDR3 runs 13 residues. Germline CDR1 reads SGHTA; CDR2 reads FQGNSA. DNA for the CDR3: TGTGCCAGCAGCTTTTGGGCAGGCCATGAAGCTTTCTTT. This codes for CASSFWAGHEAFF.

CDR3 sequence: CASSLDGRAGDEQYF. The CDR3 region has the DNA TGTGCCAGCAGCTTAGACGGGAGGGCCGGCGACGAGCAGTACTTC. The rearrangement joins TRBV7-9 to TRBJ2-7, with 8 bases identical to TRBD2. Germline CDR1 reads SEHNR; CDR2 reads FQNEAQ (reference sequence). The ends lost 1 base at V and 5 bases at J; junction bases unmatched: 7. The CDR3 is 15 residues long.

The rearrangement uses TRBV18 and TRBJ1-5; 9 bases are a match to TRBD1. In germline, CDR1 is KGHSH, CDR2 LQKENI. CDR3 length equals 14 residues. The ends lost 6 bases at V and 5 bases at J; junction bases unmatched: 5. CDR3 nucleotide sequence: TGTGCCAGCTCGGAGACAGGGGGGGATCAGCCCCAGCATTTT. Translated, it gives CASSETGGDQPQHF.

The rearrangement links TRBV5-1 to TRBJ2-2, with TRBD2 matching 9 bases. CDR1 SGHRS and CDR2 YFSETQ come from the germline V gene. The CDR3 has 15 amino acids. V gave up 2 bases and J gave up 1 base; unmatched junction bases: 0. CDR3 sequence (DNA): TGCGCCAGCAGCTTACTAGCGGGGAACACCGGGGAGCTGTTTTTT. Translating gives CASSLLAGNTGELFF. The full variable domain, its missing parts supplied by reference TRBV5-1 and TRBJ2-2, is KAGVTQTPRYLIKTRGQQVTLSCSPISGHRSVSWYQQTPGQGLQFLFEYFSETQRNKGNFPGRFSGRQFSNSRSEMNVSTLELGDSALYLCASSLLAGNTGELFFGEGSRLTVL.

The rearrangement links TRBV28 to TRBJ1-2; 9 nucleotides match TRBD1. The length of the CDR3 is 16 residues. The V gene end was trimmed by 7 bases and the J gene end by 5 bases; junction bases not matched to a gene: 14. Germline assignment: CDR1 MDHEN and CDR2 SYDVKM. CDR3 sequence (DNA): TGTGCCAGCACCCTATTCGGGGGACAGGGCGCTTATGGCTACACCTTC. Amino acids: CASTLFGGQGAYGYTF.

The chain carries TRBV18 and TRBJ1-4; 8 nucleotides line up with TRBD1. CDR3 length: 16 amino acids. In germline, CDR1 is KGHSH, CDR2 LQKENI. V shed 6 bases, J shed 6 bases, and the junction held 12 bases outside the gene matches. CDR3 in amino acids: CASSPRQGPSDEKLFF. CDR3 nucleotides: TGTGCCAGCTCCCCAAGACAGGGGCCCAGTGATGAAAAACTGTTTTTT.

Only one count was recorded for this clone. The CDR3 DNA reads as TGTGCCAGCAGCCAAGTCGGACCTGGGGCAACTAATGAAAAACTGTTTTTT. Its translation is CASSQVGPGATNEKLFF. The chain has TRBV4-2 and TRBJ1-4; the D is unclear. This CDR3 is built from 17 residues. Deletions cut 1 base from V and 0 bases from J, with 12 bases between. CDR1 and CDR2 (germline): LGHNA, YNFKEQ.

The V and J genes are TRBV28 and TRBJ2-7; a possible D gene is TRBD1 (6 bases). The CDR3 has 11 amino acids. Germline CDR1 reads MDHEN; CDR2 reads SYDVKM. The ends were cut back, 11 bases at V and 3 bases at J, with 11 bases in the middle. The chain's CDR3 is CAGGQNYEQYF. In nucleotides, the CDR3 is TGTGCCGGTGGACAGAACTACGAGCAGTACTTC.

The chain couples TRBV9 to TRBJ2-3, with D maybe TRBD1 (6 bases). This CDR3 contains 14 residues. The germline V and J ends were trimmed by 7 bases and 2 bases, with 14 bases remaining between them. Germline-derived CDR1 and CDR2 are SGDLS and YYNGEE. The CDR3 reads CASGGPILTDTQYF. DNA of the CDR3: TGTGCCAGCGGGGGCCCGATTCTCACAGATACGCAGTATTTT.

The chain employs TRBV6-5 and TRBJ1-6; D gene uncertain. The V gene's germline CDR1 is MNHEY and CDR2 SVGAGI. This CDR3 has 14 amino acids. Trimming removed 0 bases at V and 10 bases at J, with 10 bases between. In DNA, the CDR3 is TGTGCCAGCAGTTACTCTCCCCTAAACTCACCCCTCCACTTT. Amino acid sequence: CASSYSPLNSPLHF.

This chain links TRBV6-5 with TRBJ1-2; D is uncertain. With 2 bases removed from V and 7 bases from J, the gap between germline ends came to 14 bases. This CDR3 contains 14 residues. The germline CDR1 and CDR2 sequences are MNHEY and SVGAGI. The CDR3 loop is CASSYIEGSRGYTF. The CDR3 DNA sequence: TGTGCCAGCAGTTACATTGAAGGGAGTCGTGGCTACACCTTC.

In its sample, this clone was seen a few times. CDR3 loop: CASSLEGIGNTIYF. DNA of the CDR3: TGTGCCAGCAGCTTAGAAGGGATCGGAAACACCATATATTTT. The chain employs TRBV7-8 and TRBJ1-3; no clear D gene. The germline gives CDR1 SGHVS, CDR2 FQNEAQ. The V end was cut by 1 base, the J end by 4 bases, with 8 bases between. CDR3 length equals 14 residues.